The source of this TCR beta chain is a study of cytomegalovirus exposure and HLA in healthy donors. This table comes from immunoSEQ multiplex PCR, and its TCRdb copy is limited to in-frame clones, with some not included. This table holds 150,000 to 160,000 clones, less than 90% found once. The sequenced sample consisted of PBMCs. The origin of this receptor is a man between 18 and 35 years old in good health and CMV-seropositive.

The CDR3 region has the DNA TGTGCCTCCCTGGATGAGGGAGAGCAGTACTTC. Its protein product is CASLDEGEQYF. The chain links TRBV10-3 to TRBJ2-7, with D maybe TRBD2 (5 bases). This CDR3 contains 11 residues. The V and J ends lost 11 bases and 7 bases respectively, with 15 bases between them. Germline V lookup: CDR1 ENHRY, CDR2 SYGVKD.